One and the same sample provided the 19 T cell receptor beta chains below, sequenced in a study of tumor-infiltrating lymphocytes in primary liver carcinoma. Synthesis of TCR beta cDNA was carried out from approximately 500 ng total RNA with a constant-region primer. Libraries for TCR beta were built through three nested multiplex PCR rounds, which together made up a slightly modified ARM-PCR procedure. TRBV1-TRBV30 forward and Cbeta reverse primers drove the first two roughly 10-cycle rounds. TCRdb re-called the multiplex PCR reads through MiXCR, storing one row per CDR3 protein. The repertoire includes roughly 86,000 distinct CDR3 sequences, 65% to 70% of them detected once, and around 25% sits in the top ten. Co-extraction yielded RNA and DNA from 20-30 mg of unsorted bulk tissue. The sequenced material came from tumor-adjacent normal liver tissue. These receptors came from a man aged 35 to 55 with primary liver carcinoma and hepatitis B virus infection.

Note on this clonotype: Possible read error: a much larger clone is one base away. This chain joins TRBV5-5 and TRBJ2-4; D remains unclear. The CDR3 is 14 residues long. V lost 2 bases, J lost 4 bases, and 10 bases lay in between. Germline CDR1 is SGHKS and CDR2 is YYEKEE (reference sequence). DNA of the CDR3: TGTGCCAGCAGCTTCGAGGACGGGAAAAACATTCAGTACTTC. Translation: CASSFEDGKNIQYF. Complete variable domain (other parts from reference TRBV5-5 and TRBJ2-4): DAGVTQSPTHLIKTRGQQVTLRCSPISGHKSVSWYQQVLGQGPQFIFQYYEKEERGRGNFPDRFSARQFPNYSSELNVNALLLGDSALYLCASSFEDGKNIQYFGAGTRLSVL.

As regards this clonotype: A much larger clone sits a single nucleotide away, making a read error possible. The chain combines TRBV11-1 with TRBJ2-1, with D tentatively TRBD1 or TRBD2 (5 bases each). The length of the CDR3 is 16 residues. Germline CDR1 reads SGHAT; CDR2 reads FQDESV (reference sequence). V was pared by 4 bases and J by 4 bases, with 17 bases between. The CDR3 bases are TGTGCCAGCAGCTGCGAACCGGGACGAAAATACAATGAGCAGTTCTTC. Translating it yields CASSCEPGRKYNEQFF.

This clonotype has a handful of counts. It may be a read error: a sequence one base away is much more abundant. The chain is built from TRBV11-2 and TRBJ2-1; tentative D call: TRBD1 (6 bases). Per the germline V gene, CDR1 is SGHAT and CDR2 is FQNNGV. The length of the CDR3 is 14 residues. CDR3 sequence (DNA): TGTGCCTGCAGCAAAAACAGGGAAGACAATGAGCAGTTCTTC. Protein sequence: CACSKNREDNEQFF.

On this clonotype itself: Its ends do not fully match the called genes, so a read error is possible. CDR3 coding DNA: TGTGCGAGCAGTAGGGACGAGAATCAGCCCCAGCATTTT. Amino acid sequence: CASSRDENQPQHF. The chain combines TRBV12-3 or TRBV12-4 with TRBJ1-5; D is possibly TRBD1 (5 bases). CDR3 size: 13 residues.

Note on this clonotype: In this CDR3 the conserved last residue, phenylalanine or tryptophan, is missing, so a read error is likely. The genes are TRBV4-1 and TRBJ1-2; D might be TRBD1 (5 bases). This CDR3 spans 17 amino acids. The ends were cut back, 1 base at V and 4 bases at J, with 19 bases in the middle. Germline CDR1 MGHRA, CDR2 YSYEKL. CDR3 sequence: CASSQVWDRGELYGYTL. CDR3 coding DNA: TGCGCCAGCAGCCAAGTTTGGGACCGGGGAGAGCTCTATGGCTACACCCTC.

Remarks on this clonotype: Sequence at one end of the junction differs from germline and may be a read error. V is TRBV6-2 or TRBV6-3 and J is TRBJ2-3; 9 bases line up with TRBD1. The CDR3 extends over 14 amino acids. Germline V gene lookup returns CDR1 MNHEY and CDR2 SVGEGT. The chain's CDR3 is CVSSYGQGILTQYF. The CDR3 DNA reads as TGTGTCAGCAGTTACGGACAGGGGATCCTTACGCAGTATTTT.

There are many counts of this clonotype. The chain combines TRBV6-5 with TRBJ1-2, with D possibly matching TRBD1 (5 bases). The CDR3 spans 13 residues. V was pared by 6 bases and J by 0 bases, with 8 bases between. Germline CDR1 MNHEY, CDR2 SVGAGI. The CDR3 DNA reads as TGTGCCAGCAGGACGGACACTAACTATGGCTACACCTTC. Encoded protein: CASRTDTNYGYTF.

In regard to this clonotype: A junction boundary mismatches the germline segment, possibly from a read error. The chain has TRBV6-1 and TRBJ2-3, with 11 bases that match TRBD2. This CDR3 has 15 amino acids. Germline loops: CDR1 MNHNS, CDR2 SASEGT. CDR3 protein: CANSELAGETDTQYF. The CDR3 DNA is TGCGCCAACAGTGAACTAGCGGGAGAGACAGATACGCAGTATTTT.

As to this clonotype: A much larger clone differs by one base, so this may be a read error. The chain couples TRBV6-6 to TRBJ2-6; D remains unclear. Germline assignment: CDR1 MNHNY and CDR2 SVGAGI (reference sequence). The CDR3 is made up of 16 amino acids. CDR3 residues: CASTLGRTSVANVLTF. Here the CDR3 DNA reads TGTGCCAGCACTCTCGGACGGACCTCTGTGGCCAACGTCCTGACTTTC.

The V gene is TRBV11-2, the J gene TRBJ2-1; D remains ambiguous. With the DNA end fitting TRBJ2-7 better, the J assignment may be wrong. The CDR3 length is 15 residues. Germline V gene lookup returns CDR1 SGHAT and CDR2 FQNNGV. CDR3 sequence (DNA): TGTGCCACCGGGCAAGATCAGCCATCCCACAATGAGCAGTACTTC. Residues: CATGQDQPSHNEQYF.

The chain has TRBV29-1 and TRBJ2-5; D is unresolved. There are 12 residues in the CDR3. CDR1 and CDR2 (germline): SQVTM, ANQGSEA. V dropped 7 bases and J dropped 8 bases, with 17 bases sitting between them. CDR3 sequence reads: CSAGQARPTQYF. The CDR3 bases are TGCAGCGCCGGGCAGGCCAGACCCACCCAGTACTTC.

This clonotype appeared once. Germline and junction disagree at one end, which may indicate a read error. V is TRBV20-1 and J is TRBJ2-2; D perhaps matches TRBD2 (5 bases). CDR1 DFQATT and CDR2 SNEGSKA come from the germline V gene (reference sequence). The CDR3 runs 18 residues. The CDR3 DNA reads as TGCAGTACTAGAGATGAGGCTAGTGGAGCTTTTAACACCGGGGAGCTGTTTTTT. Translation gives CSTRDEASGAFNTGELFF.

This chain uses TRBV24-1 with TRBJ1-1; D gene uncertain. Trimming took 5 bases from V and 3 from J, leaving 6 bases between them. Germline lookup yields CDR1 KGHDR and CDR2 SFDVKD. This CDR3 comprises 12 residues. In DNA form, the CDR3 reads TGTGCCACCAGTGCGACTGACACTGAAGCTTTCTTT. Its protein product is CATSATDTEAFF.

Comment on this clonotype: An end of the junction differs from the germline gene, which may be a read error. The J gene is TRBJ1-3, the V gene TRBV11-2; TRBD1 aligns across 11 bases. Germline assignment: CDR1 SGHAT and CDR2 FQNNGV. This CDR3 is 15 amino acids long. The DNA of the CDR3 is TGCGCCAGTGGCCCTTTGGACAGGGGGCTAAACACCATATATTTT. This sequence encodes CASGPLDRGLNTIYF.

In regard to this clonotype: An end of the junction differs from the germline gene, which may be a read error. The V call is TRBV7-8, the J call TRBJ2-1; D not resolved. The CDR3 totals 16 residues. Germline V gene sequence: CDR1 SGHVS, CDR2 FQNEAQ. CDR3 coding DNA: TGTGTCAGCGCATCCCAAGCGCTGAGCTCCTACGATGAGCAGTTCTTC. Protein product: CVSASQALSSYDEQFF.

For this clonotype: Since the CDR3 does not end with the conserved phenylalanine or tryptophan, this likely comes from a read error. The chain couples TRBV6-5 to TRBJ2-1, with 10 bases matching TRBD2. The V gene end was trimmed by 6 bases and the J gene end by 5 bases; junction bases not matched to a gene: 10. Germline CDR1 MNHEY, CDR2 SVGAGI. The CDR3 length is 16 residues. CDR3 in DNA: TGTGCCAGCAGGACCTCACTAGCGGGATCCAACAATGAGCAGTTCTTG. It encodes CASRTSLAGSNNEQFL.

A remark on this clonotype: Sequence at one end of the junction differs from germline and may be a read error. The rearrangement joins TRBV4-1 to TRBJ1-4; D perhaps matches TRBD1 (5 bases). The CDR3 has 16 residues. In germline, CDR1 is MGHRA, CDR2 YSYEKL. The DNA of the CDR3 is TGCGCCAGCAGCCAAGTACCCGGGACCGTAAACGAAAAACTGTTTTTC. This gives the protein CASSQVPGTVNEKLFF.

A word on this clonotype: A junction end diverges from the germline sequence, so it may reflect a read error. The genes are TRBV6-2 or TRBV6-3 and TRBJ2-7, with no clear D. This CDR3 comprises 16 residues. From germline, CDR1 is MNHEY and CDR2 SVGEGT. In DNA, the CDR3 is TGTGCCAGCAGTTACTCGTCGCAGTCCTTAACCTACGAGGAGTACTTC. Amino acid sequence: CASSYSSQSLTYEEYF.

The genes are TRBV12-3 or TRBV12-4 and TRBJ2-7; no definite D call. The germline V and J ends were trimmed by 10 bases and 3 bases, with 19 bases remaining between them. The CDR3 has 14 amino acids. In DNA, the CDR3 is TGTGCCATCCTCCAGAATGGTTGGCGCTACGAGCAGTACTTC. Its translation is CAILQNGWRYEQYF.